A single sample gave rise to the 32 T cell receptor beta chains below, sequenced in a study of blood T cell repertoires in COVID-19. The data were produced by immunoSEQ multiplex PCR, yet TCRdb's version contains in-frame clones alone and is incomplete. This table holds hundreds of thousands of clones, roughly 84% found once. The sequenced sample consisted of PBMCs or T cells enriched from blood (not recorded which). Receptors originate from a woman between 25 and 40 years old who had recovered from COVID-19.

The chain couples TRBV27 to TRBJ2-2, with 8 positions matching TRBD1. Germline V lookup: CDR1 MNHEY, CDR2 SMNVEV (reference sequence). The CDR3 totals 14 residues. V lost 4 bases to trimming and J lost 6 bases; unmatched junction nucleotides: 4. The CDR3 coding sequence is TGTGCCAGCAGTTCCGGACAGGGACCCGGGGAGCTGTTTTTT. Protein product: CASSSGQGPGELFF.

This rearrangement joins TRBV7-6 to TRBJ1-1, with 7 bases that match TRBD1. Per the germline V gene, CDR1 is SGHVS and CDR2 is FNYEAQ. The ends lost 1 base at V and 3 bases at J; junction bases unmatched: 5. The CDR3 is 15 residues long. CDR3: CASSLETGPYTEAFF. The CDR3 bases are TGTGCCAGCAGCTTAGAGACAGGGCCCTACACTGAAGCTTTCTTT.

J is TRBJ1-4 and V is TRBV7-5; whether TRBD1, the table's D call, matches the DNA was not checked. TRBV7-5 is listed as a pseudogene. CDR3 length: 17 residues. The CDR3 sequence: CARSLATSGDRDEKLFF. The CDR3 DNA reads TGTGCCAGAAGCTTAGCTACATCAGGGGACCGTGATGAAAAACTGTTTTTT.

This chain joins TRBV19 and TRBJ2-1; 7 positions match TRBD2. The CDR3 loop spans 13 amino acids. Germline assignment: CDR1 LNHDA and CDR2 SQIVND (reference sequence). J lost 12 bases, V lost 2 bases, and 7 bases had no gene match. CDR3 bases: TGTGCCAGTAGTATACAAATAGCGGGTAGGCAGTTCTTC. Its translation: CASSIQIAGRQFF.

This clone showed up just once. As DNA, the CDR3 is TGCGCCAGCAGCTTAAACAGGGGGGAAGAGACCCAGTACTTC. This codes for CASSLNRGEETQYF. The chain joins TRBV5-1 to TRBJ2-5; the match to TRBD1 covers 8 bases. From germline, CDR1 is SGHRS and CDR2 YFSETQ. The CDR3 runs 14 residues. V dropped 2 bases and J dropped 3; count of bases not matched to a gene: 3.

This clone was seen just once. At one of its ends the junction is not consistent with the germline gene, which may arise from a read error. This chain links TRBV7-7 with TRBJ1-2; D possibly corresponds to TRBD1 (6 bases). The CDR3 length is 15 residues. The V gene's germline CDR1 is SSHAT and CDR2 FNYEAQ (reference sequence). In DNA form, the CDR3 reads TGTGCTAGCAGCTTAGTATTAGGGGGAAGTAATGGCTACACCTTC. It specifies CASSLVLGGSNGYTF.

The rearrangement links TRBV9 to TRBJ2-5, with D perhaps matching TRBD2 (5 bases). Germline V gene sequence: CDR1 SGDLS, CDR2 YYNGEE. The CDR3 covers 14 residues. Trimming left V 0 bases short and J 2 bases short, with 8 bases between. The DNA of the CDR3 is TGTGCCAGCAGCGTAGCCAGCGGACAAGAGACCCAGTACTTC. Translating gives CASSVASGQETQYF.

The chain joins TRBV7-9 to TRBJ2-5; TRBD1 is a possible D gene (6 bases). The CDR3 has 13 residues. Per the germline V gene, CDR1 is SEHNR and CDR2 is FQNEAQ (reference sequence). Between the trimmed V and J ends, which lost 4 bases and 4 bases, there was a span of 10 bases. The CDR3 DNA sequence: TGTGCCAGCAGCTCACAGGGTTTAGAGACCCAGTACTTC. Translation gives CASSSQGLETQYF.

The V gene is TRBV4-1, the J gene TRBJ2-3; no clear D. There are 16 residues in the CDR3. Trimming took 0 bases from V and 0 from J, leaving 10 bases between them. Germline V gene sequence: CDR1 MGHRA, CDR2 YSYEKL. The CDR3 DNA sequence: TGCGCCAGCAGCCAAGATCCCAGCGTCAGCACAGATACGCAGTATTTT. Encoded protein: CASSQDPSVSTDTQYF.

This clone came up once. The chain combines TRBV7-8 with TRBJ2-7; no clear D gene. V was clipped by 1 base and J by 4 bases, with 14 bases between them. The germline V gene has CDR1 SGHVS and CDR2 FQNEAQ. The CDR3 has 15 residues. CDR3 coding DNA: TGTGCCAGCAGCTTAGTCCGAGAACTAAAGTACGAGCAGTACTTC. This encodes CASSLVRELKYEQYF.

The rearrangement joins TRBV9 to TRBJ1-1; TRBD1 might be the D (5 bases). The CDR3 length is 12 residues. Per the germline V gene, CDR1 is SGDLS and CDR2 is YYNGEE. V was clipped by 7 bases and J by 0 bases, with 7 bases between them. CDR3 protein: CASGGVNTEAFF. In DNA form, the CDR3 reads TGTGCCAGCGGAGGGGTGAACACTGAAGCTTTCTTT.

The CDR3 DNA sequence: TGTGCCAGCTCGGGGGTCACCGGGGAGCTGTTTTTT. Protein: CASSGVTGELFF. This chain uses TRBV9 with TRBJ2-2, with D possibly matching TRBD2 (6 bases). Trimming stripped 7 bases from V and 4 bases from J, with 8 bases between. Germline loops: CDR1 SGDLS, CDR2 YYNGEE. The CDR3 is 12 residues long.

This chain's CDR3 is CASSEQDYGYTF. Here the CDR3 DNA reads TGTGCCAGCAGCGAACAGGACTATGGCTACACCTTC. The chain combines TRBV14 with TRBJ1-2; TRBD1 is a possible D gene (5 bases). CDR1 is SGHDN and CDR2 is FVKESK in the germline V gene. With 5 bases removed from V and 3 bases from J, the gap between germline ends came to 7 bases. CDR3 length equals 12 residues.

This chain's CDR3 is CASSWDNRGEKLFF. DNA for the CDR3: TGTGCCAGCAGTTGGGACAACAGGGGTGAAAAACTGTTTTTT. The rearrangement uses TRBV27 and TRBJ1-4; 7 bases map to TRBD1. There are 14 residues in the CDR3. V gave up 4 bases and J gave up 7 bases; unmatched junction bases: 6. Germline CDR1 reads MNHEY; CDR2 reads SMNVEV (reference sequence).

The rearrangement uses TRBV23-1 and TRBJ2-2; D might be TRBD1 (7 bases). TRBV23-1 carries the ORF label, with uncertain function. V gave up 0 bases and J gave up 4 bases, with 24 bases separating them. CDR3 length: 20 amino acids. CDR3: CASSQSKFFGGTDLTGELFF. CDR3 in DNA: TGCGCCAGCAGTCAATCGAAGTTTTTTGGCGGGACAGACCTCACCGGGGAGCTGTTTTTT.

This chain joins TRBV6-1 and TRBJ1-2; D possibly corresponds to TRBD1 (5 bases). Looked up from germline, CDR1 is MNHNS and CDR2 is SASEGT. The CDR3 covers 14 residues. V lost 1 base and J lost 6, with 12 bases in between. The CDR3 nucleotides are TGTGCCAGCAGTGAAGAGGGGACTGCAGATGGCTACACCTTC. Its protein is CASSEEGTADGYTF.

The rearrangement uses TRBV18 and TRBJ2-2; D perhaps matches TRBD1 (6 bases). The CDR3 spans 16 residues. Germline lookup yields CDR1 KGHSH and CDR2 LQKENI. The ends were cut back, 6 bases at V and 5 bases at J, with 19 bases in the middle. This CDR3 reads CASSKDSRLETGELFF. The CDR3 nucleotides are TGTGCCAGCTCCAAGGACAGTCGGTTAGAAACCGGGGAGCTGTTTTTT. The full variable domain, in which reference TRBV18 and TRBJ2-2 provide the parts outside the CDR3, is NAGVMQNPRHLVRRRGQEARLRCSPMKGHSHVYWYRQLPEEGLKFMVYLQKENIIDESGMPKERFSAEFPKEGPSILRIQQVVRGDSAAYFCASSKDSRLETGELFFGEGSRLTVL.

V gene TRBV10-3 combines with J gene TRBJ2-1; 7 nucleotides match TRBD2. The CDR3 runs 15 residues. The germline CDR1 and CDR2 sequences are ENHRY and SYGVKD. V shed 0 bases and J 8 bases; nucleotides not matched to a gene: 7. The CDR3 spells CAISESLGGSHEQFF. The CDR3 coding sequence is TGTGCCATCAGTGAGTCGCTGGGCGGGAGTCATGAGCAGTTCTTC.

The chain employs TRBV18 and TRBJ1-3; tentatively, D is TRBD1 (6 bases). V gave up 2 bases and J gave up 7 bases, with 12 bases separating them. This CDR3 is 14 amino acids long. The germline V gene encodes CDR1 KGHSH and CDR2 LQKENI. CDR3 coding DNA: TGTGCCAGCTCACCAGGCAGGGGATGGAACACCATATATTTT. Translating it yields CASSPGRGWNTIYF.

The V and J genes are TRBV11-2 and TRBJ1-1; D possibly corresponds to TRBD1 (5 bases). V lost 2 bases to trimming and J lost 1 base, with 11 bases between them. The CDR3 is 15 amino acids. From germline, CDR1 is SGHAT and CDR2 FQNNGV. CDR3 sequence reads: CASSLYHRPNTEAFF. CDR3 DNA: TGTGCCAGCAGCTTATATCACAGGCCGAACACTGAAGCTTTCTTT.

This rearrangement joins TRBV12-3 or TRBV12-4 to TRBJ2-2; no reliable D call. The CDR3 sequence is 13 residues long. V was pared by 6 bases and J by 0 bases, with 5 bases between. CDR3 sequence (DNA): TGTGCCAGCAGACAGACGAACACCGGGGAGCTGTTTTTT. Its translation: CASRQTNTGELFF.

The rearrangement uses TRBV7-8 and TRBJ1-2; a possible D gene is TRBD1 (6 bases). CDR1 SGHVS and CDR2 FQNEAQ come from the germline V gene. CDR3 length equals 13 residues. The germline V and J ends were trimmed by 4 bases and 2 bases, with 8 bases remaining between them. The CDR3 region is CASSSTGNYGYTF. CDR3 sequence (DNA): TGTGCCAGCAGCTCTACAGGGAACTATGGCTACACCTTC.

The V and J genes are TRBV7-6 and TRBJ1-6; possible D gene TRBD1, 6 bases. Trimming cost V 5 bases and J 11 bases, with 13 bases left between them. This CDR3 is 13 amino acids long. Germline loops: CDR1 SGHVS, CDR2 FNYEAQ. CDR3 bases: TGTGCCAGCAGCCAGCTCAGGGGCCCACCCCTCCACTTT. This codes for CASSQLRGPPLHF.

In nucleotides, the CDR3 is TGCAGTGCTAGTGGACTAGCGGGAGTTGGCACAGATACGCAGTATTTT. Translated: CSASGLAGVGTDTQYF. The V and J genes are TRBV20-1 and TRBJ2-3; 13 nucleotides agree with TRBD2. Germline loops: CDR1 DFQATT, CDR2 SNEGSKA (reference sequence). The V and J ends lost 3 bases and 1 base, in that order; junction bases with no gene match: 4. The CDR3 has 16 residues.

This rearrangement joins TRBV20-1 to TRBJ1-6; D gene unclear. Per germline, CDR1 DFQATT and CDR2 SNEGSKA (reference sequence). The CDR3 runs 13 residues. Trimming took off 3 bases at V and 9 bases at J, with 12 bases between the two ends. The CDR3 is CSASTQIGSPLHF. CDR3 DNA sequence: TGCAGTGCTAGTACACAGATAGGTTCACCCCTCCACTTT.

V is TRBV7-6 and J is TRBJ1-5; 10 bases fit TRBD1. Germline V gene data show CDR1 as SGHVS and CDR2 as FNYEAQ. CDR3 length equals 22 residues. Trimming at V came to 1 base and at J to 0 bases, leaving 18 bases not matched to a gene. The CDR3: CASSLERDRGALYLHSNQPQHF. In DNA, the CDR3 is TGTGCCAGCAGCTTAGAGAGGGACAGGGGCGCCCTATATCTTCATAGCAATCAGCCCCAGCATTTT.

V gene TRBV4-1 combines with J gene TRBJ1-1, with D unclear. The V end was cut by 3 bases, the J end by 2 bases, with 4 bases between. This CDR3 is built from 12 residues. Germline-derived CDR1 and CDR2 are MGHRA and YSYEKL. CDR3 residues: CASSHPNTEAFF. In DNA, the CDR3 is TGCGCCAGCAGCCATCCAAACACTGAAGCTTTCTTT.

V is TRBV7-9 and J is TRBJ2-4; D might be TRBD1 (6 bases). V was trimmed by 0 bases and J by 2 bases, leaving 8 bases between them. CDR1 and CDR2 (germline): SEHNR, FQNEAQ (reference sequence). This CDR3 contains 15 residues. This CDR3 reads CASSLAQGTKNIQYF. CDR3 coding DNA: TGTGCCAGCAGCTTAGCACAGGGAACCAAAAACATTCAGTACTTC.

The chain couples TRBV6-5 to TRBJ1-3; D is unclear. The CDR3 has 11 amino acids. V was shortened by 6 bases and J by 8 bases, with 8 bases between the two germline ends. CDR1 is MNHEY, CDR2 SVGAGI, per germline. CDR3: CASSRGDTIYF. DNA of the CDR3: TGTGCCAGCAGCCGCGGTGACACCATATATTTT.

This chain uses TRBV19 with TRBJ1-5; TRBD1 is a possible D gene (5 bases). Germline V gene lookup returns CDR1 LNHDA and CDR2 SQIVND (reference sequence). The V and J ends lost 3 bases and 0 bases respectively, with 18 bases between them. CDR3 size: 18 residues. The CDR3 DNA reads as TGTGCCAGTAGTATCCCTCCGAGACAGACAGTTAGCAATCAGCCCCAGCATTTT. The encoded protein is CASSIPPRQTVSNQPQHF.

CDR3 DNA sequence: TGTGCCACTAAAGGGACAGAAGGATCACCCCTCCACTTT. Residues: CATKGTEGSPLHF. The rearrangement uses TRBV2 and TRBJ1-6; TRBD1 matches at 7 bases. Germline CDR1 reads SNHLY; CDR2 reads FYNNEI. The ends lost 10 bases at V and 10 bases at J; junction bases unmatched: 10. The CDR3 consists of 13 residues.

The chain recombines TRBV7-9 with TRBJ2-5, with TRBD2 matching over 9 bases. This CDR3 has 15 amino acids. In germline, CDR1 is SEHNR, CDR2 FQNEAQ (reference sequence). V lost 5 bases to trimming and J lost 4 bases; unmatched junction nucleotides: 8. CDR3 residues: CASSPAGGSGETQYF. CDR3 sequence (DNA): TGTGCCAGCAGCCCAGCGGGGGGAAGTGGAGAGACCCAGTACTTC.